Listed below are T cell receptor beta chains from one sample, sequenced in a study of shared clonotypes between healthy human individuals. The data were produced by immunoSEQ multiplex PCR, yet TCRdb's version contains in-frame clones alone and is incomplete. The top ten hold roughly 0.35% of the sample, which has approximately 1.5 million clones, approximately 98.5% seen once. Material: naive CD4+ T cells sorted from blood. The receptors originated from a man aged 25-45 years in good health. Each CDR3 is given with its conserved first and last residue. The D gene is left open where the match is weak. A clone size is listed for some rows: how often the clone was seen (once, few, many), or a class if it is expanded.

D,size,J,V,CDR3,DNA
TRBD1,-,TRBJ1-2,TRBV28,CASSGGQVNYGYTF,TGTGCCAGCAGTGGGGGACAGGTTAACTATGGCTACACCTTC
-,-,TRBJ2-1,TRBV29-1,CSVEFLWEKSSYNEQFF,TGCAGCGTTGAATTCTTGTGGGAGAAAAGCTCCTACAATGAGCAGTTCTTC
-,-,TRBJ1-5,TRBV7-9,CASSLNGIQPQHF,TGTGCCAGCAGCTTAAACGGAATACAGCCCCAGCATTTT
-,-,TRBJ2-1,TRBV5-1,CASSLIMPAGEQFF,TGCGCCAGCAGCTTGATCATGCCGGCGGGTGAGCAGTTCTTC
-,-,TRBJ2-7,TRBV6-6,CASGQRVGSSYEQYF,TGTGCCAGCGGTCAAAGGGTGGGATCCTCCTACGAGCAGTACTTC
TRBD2,-,TRBJ2-3,TRBV5-1,CASQLAGVPDTQYF,TGCGCCAGCCAACTAGCGGGAGTCCCAGATACGCAGTATTTT
-,-,TRBJ1-2,TRBV28,CASRLGVSTRGYTF,TGTGCCAGCAGGCTCGGGGTGAGCACACGAGGCTACACCTTC
-,-,TRBJ1-1,TRBV7-6,CASSQLNTEAFF,TGTGCCAGCAGCCAATTGAACACTGAAGCTTTCTTT
-,-,TRBJ1-6,TRBV18,CASSSYNSPLHF,TGTGCCAGCTCATCTTATAATTCACCCCTCCACTTT
-,-,TRBJ1-4,TRBV5-1,CASSLVGWGEKLFF,TGCGCCAGCAGCTTGGTAGGATGGGGCGAAAAACTGTTTTTT
-,-,TRBJ2-1,TRBV7-9,CASSFGDRDNNEQFF,TGTGCCAGCAGCTTTGGTGATCGGGACAACAATGAGCAGTTCTTC
TRBD2,-,TRBJ2-3,TRBV7-9,CASSEGLASPTDTQYF,TGTGCCAGCAGCGAGGGACTAGCGAGCCCCACAGATACGCAGTATTTT
-,-,TRBJ2-3,TRBV6-4,CASSFRVTDTQYF,TGTGCCAGCAGTTTCCGGGTCACAGATACGCAGTATTTT
-,-,TRBJ2-7,TRBV7-9,CASSSSGLSYEQYF,TGTGCCAGCAGCTCCTCGGGACTCTCCTACGAGCAGTACTTC
-,-,TRBJ2-2,TRBV27,CASSSHRAGELFF,TGTGCCAGCAGTTCCCACCGGGCCGGGGAGCTGTTTTTT
-,-,TRBJ1-1,TRBV6-1,CASTKVPGGTEAFF,TGTGCCAGCACCAAGGTTCCTGGGGGTACTGAAGCTTTCTTT
TRBD2,once,TRBJ2-7,TRBV6-5,CASSYRAGGPYEQYF,TGTGCCAGCAGTTACCGAGCGGGAGGGCCCTACGAGCAGTACTTC
-,-,TRBJ2-5,TRBV5-5,CASSLFSAEWETQYF,TGTGCCAGCAGCTTGTTCTCCGCTGAATGGGAGACCCAGTACTTC
TRBD2,-,TRBJ2-1,TRBV6-1,CASREIAGRPSYNEQFF,TGTGCCAGCAGGGAAATAGCGGGGCGCCCCTCCTACAATGAGCAGTTCTTC
-,-,TRBJ2-3,TRBV5-5,CASSLGSRSTDTQYF,TGTGCCAGCAGCTTGGGCTCGCGGAGCACAGATACGCAGTATTTT
-,-,TRBJ1-2,TRBV9,CASSPSLMGESNYGYTF,TGTGCCAGCAGCCCCTCCCTCATGGGGGAGTCTAACTATGGCTACACCTTC
TRBD2,once,TRBJ2-1,TRBV9,CASSVRSGRLYNEQFF,TGTGCCAGCAGCGTCAGAAGCGGGAGGTTATATAATGAGCAGTTCTTC
TRBD1,-,TRBJ1-2,TRBV25-1,CASSDPRTGSIDYTF,TGTGCCAGCAGTGATCCAAGGACAGGGTCGATCGACTACACCTTC
TRBD1,-,TRBJ1-2,TRBV10-3,CAISRQGDGYGYTF,TGTGCCATCAGCAGACAGGGAGACGGCTATGGCTACACCTTC
-,-,TRBJ2-4,TRBV20-1,CSATDLNIQYF,TGCAGTGCAACGGACCTAAACATTCAGTACTTC
TRBD1,-,TRBJ2-7,TRBV9,CASSPKSGTGGSYEQYF,TGTGCCAGCAGCCCCAAATCAGGGACAGGGGGCTCCTACGAGCAGTACTTC
-,-,TRBJ2-5,TRBV29-1,CSVVRVKETQYF,TGCAGCGTCGTCCGGGTGAAAGAGACCCAGTACTTC
-,-,TRBJ2-2,TRBV10-3,CAIRQQSPVTGELFF,TGTGCCATCAGGCAACAGTCGCCCGTAACCGGGGAGCTGTTTTTT
TRBD2,-,TRBJ2-7,TRBV6-5,CASSYESASGSYEQYF,TGTGCCAGCAGTTATGAATCGGCTAGCGGGAGCTACGAGCAGTACTTC
-,-,TRBJ1-2,TRBV6-6,CASRQLLLGNYGYTF,TGTGCCAGCAGACAGTTACTTTTAGGTAACTATGGCTACACCTTC
-,-,TRBJ2-7,TRBV2,CASSPFLFYEQYF,TGTGCCAGCAGTCCCTTTTTGTTCTACGAGCAGTACTTC
TRBD1,once,TRBJ1-4,TRBV5-5,CASSSGQGQKLFF,TGTGCCAGCAGCTCGGGACAGGGTCAAAAACTGTTTTTT
-,-,TRBJ2-3,TRBV6-1,CASRGDRDTQYF,TGTGCCAGCAGAGGAGACAGAGATACGCAGTATTTT
-,-,TRBJ2-5,TRBV18,CASSPSSGETQYF,TGTGCCAGCTCCCCCAGTTCGGGAGAGACCCAGTACTTC
-,-,TRBJ2-2,TRBV4-2,CASSQEGRGTGELFF,TGTGCCAGCAGCCAAGAGGGTCGAGGTACCGGGGAGCTGTTTTTT
TRBD2,-,TRBJ2-5,TRBV6-5,CASSGGGRRETQYF,TGTGCCAGCAGTGGCGGCGGGAGGAGAGAGACCCAGTACTTC
TRBD1,-,TRBJ1-2,TRBV19,CASRPDRGLDYGYTF,TGTGCCAGTAGACCAGACAGGGGGCTTGACTATGGCTACACCTTC
-,-,TRBJ1-1,TRBV5-6,CASSLPSRAEAFF,TGTGCCAGCAGCCTCCCGAGCCGGGCTGAAGCTTTCTTT
-,-,TRBJ2-5,TRBV5-1,CASSLDDLQETQYF,TGCGCCAGCAGCTTGGATGACCTTCAAGAGACCCAGTACTTC
TRBD1,-,TRBJ2-1,TRBV18,CASSPRILTDRGYNEQFF,TGTGCCAGCTCACCACGGATTCTTACGGACAGGGGCTACAATGAGCAGTTCTTC